This TCR beta chain was documented in a study of neurological immune-mediated disorders. This clonotype came up many times. Where libraries were unsorted, they were derived from 2 million PBMCs stored at -80 degrees C. Germline values: CDR1 DFQATT, CDR2 SNEGSKA (reference sequence). The CDR3 is 11 residues long. V was shortened by 5 bases and J by 2 bases, with 6 bases between the two germline ends. One entry per CDR3 protein results from TCRdb running MiXCR on the 5' RACE reads. Counted here are more than 70,000 distinct CDR3 sequences, roughly 15% occurring once; the ten biggest clones make up 15%. This clonotype was sampled from a middle-aged woman in good health. The J gene is TRBJ2-5, the V gene TRBV20-1; no reliable D call. Sequencing input: PBMCs. The CDR3 reads CSALPQETQYF. CDR3 DNA: TGCAGTGCTCTCCCTCAAGAGACCCAGTACTTC.